The 26 T cell receptor beta chains below were found in one sample sequenced in a study of blood T cell repertoires in COVID-19. Assay used: immunoSEQ multiplex PCR; TCRdb lists only in-frame clones, some missing. The sample has approximately 350,000 clones; approximately 86% are singletons. The source material was peripheral blood. The receptors come from an older woman with COVID-19, enrolled during active disease.

The chain links TRBV27 to TRBJ1-6; D possibly corresponds to TRBD1 (5 bases). Trimming removed 6 bases at V and 5 bases at J, with 11 bases between. The CDR3 runs to 14 residues. Per germline, CDR1 MNHEY and CDR2 SMNVEV (reference sequence). In DNA form, the CDR3 reads TGTGCCAGCAGCGGGGGACGTAATAATTCACCCCTCCACTTT. It yields the protein CASSGGRNNSPLHF.

The chain links TRBV12-3 or TRBV12-4 to TRBJ1-2; D unresolved. There are 13 residues in the CDR3. Trimming cost V 2 bases and J 5 bases, with 9 bases left between them. CDR3 nucleotides: TGTGCCAGCAGTTTAAGGCCCGGGTATGGCTACACCTTC. This codes for CASSLRPGYGYTF.

The chain has TRBV6-5 and TRBJ2-1; D perhaps matches TRBD1 (6 bases). Deletions cut 10 bases from V and 4 bases from J, with 20 bases between. This CDR3 is built from 15 residues. Per the germline V gene, CDR1 is MNHEY and CDR2 is SVGAGI. The CDR3 nucleotides read TGTGCCACCACCCGAGGACAGCTTATATACAATGAGCAGTTCTTC. This codes for CATTRGQLIYNEQFF.

Note on this clone: Other DNA sequences in the sample encode the same CDR3. The genes are TRBV9 and TRBJ2-2; D might be TRBD2 (7 bases). Deletions cut 5 bases from V and 1 base from J, with 18 bases between. The CDR3 has 17 amino acids. Per germline, CDR1 SGDLS and CDR2 YYNGEE. CDR3 sequence (DNA): TGTGCCAGCAGTACCCAAAGGGAGGGGGTGAACACCGGGGAGCTGTTTTTT. This gives the protein CASSTQREGVNTGELFF. Together with reference TRBV9 and TRBJ2-2, the CDR3 gives the full variable domain: DSGVTQTPKHLITATGQRVTLRCSPRSGDLSVYWYQQSLDQGLQFLIQYYNGEERAKGNILERFSAQQFPDLHSELNLSSLELGDSALYFCASSTQREGVNTGELFFGEGSRLTVL.

The chain combines TRBV4-3 with TRBJ1-1; D may be TRBD1 (5 bases). Germline V CDR1 and CDR2: LGHNA, YSLEER. This CDR3 comprises 13 residues. Trimming cost V 1 base and J 6 bases, with 9 bases left between them. This CDR3 is CASSQGGPSEAFF. The CDR3 DNA is TGCGCCAGCAGCCAAGGGGGCCCCTCTGAAGCTTTCTTT.

In this sample, this clone turned up a few times. The chain joins TRBV5-5 to TRBJ1-5; D is unclear. The CDR3 covers 14 residues. V was shortened by 3 bases and J by 0 bases, with 7 bases between the two germline ends. Germline assignment: CDR1 SGHKS and CDR2 YYEKEE (reference sequence). CDR3 in DNA: TGTGCCAGCAGCTCTACTAATAGCAATCAGCCCCAGCATTTT. Encoded protein: CASSSTNSNQPQHF. Full variable domain (missing parts from reference TRBV5-5 and TRBJ1-5): DAGVTQSPTHLIKTRGQQVTLRCSPISGHKSVSWYQQVLGQGPQFIFQYYEKEERGRGNFPDRFSARQFPNYSSELNVNALLLGDSALYLCASSSTNSNQPQHFGDGTRLSIL.

The genes are TRBV6-1 and TRBJ1-2; 7 bases align to TRBD1. Germline V gene lookup returns CDR1 MNHNS and CDR2 SASEGT. Unmatched junction bases numbered 9, after V lost 1 base and J lost 4 bases. This CDR3 has 16 residues. This CDR3 reads CASSEDGGGKGYGYTF. The CDR3 DNA follows: TGTGCCAGCAGTGAAGATGGAGGGGGCAAAGGCTATGGCTACACCTTC.

This clone has just a few counts. This rearrangement joins TRBV7-9 to TRBJ1-2, with TRBD1 identical over 9 bases. This CDR3 is built from 16 residues. CDR1 and CDR2 from the germline V gene are SEHNR and FQNEAQ (reference sequence). The V and J ends lost 5 bases and 5 bases, in that order; junction bases with no gene match: 12. CDR3 sequence reads: CASSNPGGQGTYGYTF. CDR3 DNA: TGTGCCAGCAGCAACCCCGGGGGACAGGGCACTTATGGCTACACCTTC.

The chain employs TRBV5-1 and TRBJ2-1, with 14 bases fitting TRBD2. Germline V gene lookup returns CDR1 SGHRS and CDR2 YFSETQ. The junction had 5 bases not matched to a gene; V was cut back by 4 bases and J by 8 bases. The CDR3 is 15 amino acids. In DNA form, the CDR3 reads TGCGCCAGCAGCCAGGGACTAGCGGGGGATGATGAGCAGTTCTTC. It codes for CASSQGLAGDDEQFF.

The chain recombines TRBV6-5 with TRBJ1-5, with D perhaps TRBD1 (5 bases). Trimming took off 5 bases at V and 3 bases at J, with 14 bases between the two ends. There are 15 residues in the CDR3. Germline CDR1 and CDR2: MNHEY and SVGAGI. The CDR3 here is CASSKKPGINQPQHF. In DNA form, the CDR3 reads TGTGCCAGCAGTAAGAAACCAGGGATCAATCAGCCCCAGCATTTT.

The V and J genes are TRBV9 and TRBJ2-7, with 9 bases fitting TRBD1. Germline CDR1 reads SGDLS; CDR2 reads YYNGEE. This CDR3 has 16 residues. J gave up 5 bases and V 4 bases, and 13 bases lay outside the gene matches. CDR3 sequence reads: CASSPDRRTGGDEQYF. Here the CDR3 DNA reads TGTGCCAGCAGCCCGGACCGTCGCACAGGGGGCGACGAGCAGTACTTC.

The V gene is TRBV27, the J gene TRBJ1-2; D is undetermined. Germline CDR1 is MNHEY and CDR2 is SMNVEV (reference sequence). V lost 5 bases, J lost 4 bases, and 17 bases lay in between. The CDR3 length is 15 residues. This CDR3 is CASSLKAAGSYGYTF. The DNA of the CDR3 is TGTGCCAGCAGTCTAAAGGCTGCGGGGTCCTATGGCTACACCTTC.

This chain connects TRBV28 to TRBJ2-7, with unresolved D. Germline loops: CDR1 MDHEN, CDR2 SYDVKM. CDR3 length: 11 amino acids. Trimming stripped 6 bases from V and 4 bases from J, with 7 bases between. In DNA form, the CDR3 reads TGTGCCAGCAGGGCGGTGTACGAGCAGTACTTC. As protein: CASRAVYEQYF.

The chain carries TRBV4-3 and TRBJ1-1; maybe TRBD1 (5 bases). The CDR3 sequence is 14 residues long. Trimming pared 2 bases from V and 1 base from J, leaving 8 bases between. In germline, CDR1 is LGHNA, CDR2 YSLEER. The chain's CDR3 is CASSQPGGNTEAFF. The CDR3 coding sequence is TGCGCCAGCAGCCAACCGGGGGGGAACACTGAAGCTTTCTTT.

This chain joins TRBV6-5 and TRBJ2-7, with 7 bases aligning to TRBD1. The V and J ends lost 6 bases and 3 bases, in that order; junction bases with no gene match: 11. Germline V lookup: CDR1 MNHEY, CDR2 SVGAGI. This CDR3 is built from 15 residues. The CDR3 DNA is TGTGCCAGCAGCCAGGGGGATTCCAGCTACTACGAGCAGTACTTC. Translating it yields CASSQGDSSYYEQYF.

This clone was observed a handful of times. The chain joins TRBV6-5 to TRBJ1-6; no clear D gene. CDR1 and CDR2 (germline): MNHEY, SVGAGI. The CDR3 totals 16 residues. Trimming removed 4 bases from V and 4 bases from J, with 14 bases in between. The CDR3 sequence is CASSLTESRYNSPLHF. The CDR3 region has the DNA TGTGCCAGCAGTTTAACAGAGAGCCGATATAATTCACCCCTCCACTTT.

The V and J genes are TRBV9 and TRBJ1-2; 7 bases are a match to TRBD1. Germline V gene sequence: CDR1 SGDLS, CDR2 YYNGEE. The CDR3 extends over 17 amino acids. The trim removed 3 bases at V and 5 bases at J, leaving 16 bases unmatched. The CDR3 DNA is TGTGCCAGCAGCGACCGAACCGGGACAGAGGTTAATTATGGCTACACCTTC. This codes for CASSDRTGTEVNYGYTF.

A word on this clone: One junction end disagrees with the germline gene, perhaps due to a read error. The chain uses TRBV11-2 and TRBJ1-2; D is unresolved. This CDR3 contains 11 residues. Germline values: CDR1 SGHAT, CDR2 FQNNGV. The CDR3 loop is CASTSFYISYF. The DNA of the CDR3 is TGTGCCAGCACCTCTTTTTACATCAGTTATTTC.

The chain carries TRBV28 and TRBJ2-7; D perhaps matches TRBD2 (6 bases). V shed 5 bases and J shed 3 bases, with 14 bases lying between them. Per germline, CDR1 MDHEN and CDR2 SYDVKM. This CDR3 contains 14 residues. This CDR3 is CASSLTGSHYEQYF. The CDR3, as DNA: TGTGCCAGCAGTCTTACCGGGAGTCACTACGAGCAGTACTTC.

The rearrangement links TRBV6-6 to TRBJ2-6, with D maybe TRBD2 (5 bases). Germline values: CDR1 MNHNY, CDR2 SVGAGI (reference sequence). Between the trimmed V and J ends, which lost 7 bases and 0 bases, there was a span of 10 bases. CDR3 length: 15 amino acids. Here the CDR3 reads CASNGVSSGANVLTF. CDR3 sequence (DNA): TGTGCCAGCAACGGGGTCAGCTCTGGGGCCAACGTCCTGACTTTC.

The chain employs TRBV5-1 and TRBJ1-1; maybe TRBD1 (6 bases). The CDR3 totals 14 residues. V shed 5 bases and J shed 1 base, with 12 bases lying between them. Germline CDR1 SGHRS, CDR2 YFSETQ. Written as DNA, the CDR3 is TGCGCCAGCAGAGGGGGGGCCTCGAACACTGAAGCTTTCTTT. Translating it yields CASRGGASNTEAFF. The full variable domain, with the rest looked up from reference TRBV5-1 and TRBJ1-1, is KAGVTQTPRYLIKTRGQQVTLSCSPISGHRSVSWYQQTPGQGLQFLFEYFSETQRNKGNFPGRFSGRQFSNSRSEMNVSTLELGDSALYLCASRGGASNTEAFFGQGTRLTVV.

The rearrangement joins TRBV11-2 to TRBJ2-7; tentative D call: TRBD2 (7 bases). The CDR3 is 15 residues long. CDR1 and CDR2 from the germline V gene are SGHAT and FQNNGV. The V and J ends lost 1 base and 3 bases respectively, with 13 bases between them. The CDR3 region is CASSLARGPLYEQYF. CDR3 nucleotide sequence: TGTGCCAGCAGCTTAGCGCGGGGGCCCCTCTACGAGCAGTACTTC. Full variable domain (outside the CDR3, taken from reference TRBV11-2 and TRBJ2-7): EAGVAQSPRYKIIEKRQSVAFWCNPISGHATLYWYQQILGQGPKLLIQFQNNGVVDDSQLPKDRFSAERLKGVDSTLKIQPAKLEDSAVYLCASSLARGPLYEQYFGPGTRLTVT.

V gene TRBV4-2 combines with J gene TRBJ2-2; perhaps TRBD1 as D (5 bases). Germline V CDR1 and CDR2: LGHNA, YNFKEQ. Deletions cut 1 base from V and 5 bases from J, with 26 bases between. The CDR3 runs 20 residues. DNA for the CDR3: TGTGCCAGCAGCCAAGCGGACCCAGGGCGAAAGGGTTGGTGGACCGGGGAGCTGTTTTTT. Its translation is CASSQADPGRKGWWTGELFF.

This chain links TRBV6-5 with TRBJ1-6; the D gene is possibly TRBD1 (5 bases). V was cut by 9 bases and J by 1 base, with 13 bases left in between. This CDR3 spans 15 amino acids. Germline values: CDR1 MNHEY, CDR2 SVGAGI. The CDR3 here is CASGGGGSYNSPLHF. In DNA, the CDR3 is TGTGCCAGTGGGGGGGGAGGTTCCTATAATTCACCCCTCCACTTT.

The chain recombines TRBV5-1 with TRBJ2-3, with 7 bases fitting TRBD2. V lost 7 bases and J lost 1; bases outside the gene matches: 9. Germline lookup yields CDR1 SGHRS and CDR2 YFSETQ. The CDR3 consists of 15 residues. The CDR3 reads CASSRGGGGTDTQYF. The CDR3 bases are TGCGCCAGCTCCCGAGGTGGGGGGGGCACAGATACGCAGTATTTT. Combining the CDR3 with reference TRBV5-1 and TRBJ2-3 gives the whole variable domain KAGVTQTPRYLIKTRGQQVTLSCSPISGHRSVSWYQQTPGQGLQFLFEYFSETQRNKGNFPGRFSGRQFSNSRSEMNVSTLELGDSALYLCASSRGGGGTDTQYFGPGTRLTVL.

This sequence joins TRBV18 and TRBJ2-7, with 8 bases aligning to TRBD1. There are 15 residues in the CDR3. V trimming: 5 bases; J trimming: 4 bases; junction bases outside the gene matches: 10. The germline V gene encodes CDR1 KGHSH and CDR2 LQKENI. CDR3: CASSAGTGVVYEQYF. In nucleotides, the CDR3 is TGTGCCAGCTCAGCCGGGACAGGCGTCGTTTACGAGCAGTACTTC.